The 6 T cell receptor beta chains below were found in one sample sequenced in a study of blood T cell repertoires in COVID-19. Sequenced by immunoSEQ multiplex PCR; TCRdb stores in-frame clones only, minus some. Of a few hundred thousand clones in the sample, under 90% were seen once. Sequenced input: peripheral blood. The receptors were gathered from a woman older than 75 with COVID-19, enrolled during active disease.

This clone was seen more than once but under ten times. The genes are TRBV19 and TRBJ2-1, with D possibly matching TRBD1 (5 bases). The V gene lost 4 bases and the J gene lost 0 bases, with 16 bases spanning the gap. Germline lookup yields CDR1 LNHDA and CDR2 SQIVND (reference sequence). The CDR3 totals 17 residues. The CDR3 coding sequence is TGTGCCAGTAGTAGGTCCTCCCGACAGAGCTCCTACAATGAGCAGTTCTTC. Protein sequence: CASSRSSRQSSYNEQFF.

The V gene is TRBV30, the J gene TRBJ2-5; no firm D call. From germline, CDR1 is GTSNPN and CDR2 SVGIG (reference sequence). The CDR3 has 12 residues. Deletions cut 1 base from V and 4 bases from J, with 7 bases between. The CDR3 region has the DNA TGTGCCTGGAGTGCTTTACTAGAGACCCAGTACTTC. Residues: CAWSALLETQYF.

The chain links TRBV6-6 to TRBJ1-5, with D perhaps TRBD1 (6 bases). The CDR3 contains 15 residues. The ends were cut back, 7 bases at V and 2 bases at J, with 15 bases in the middle. CDR1 is MNHNY, CDR2 SVGAGI, per germline (reference sequence). The CDR3 here is CASTWGAGGNQPQHF. The CDR3, as DNA: TGTGCCAGCACCTGGGGGGCGGGGGGCAATCAGCCCCAGCATTTT.

This clone was observed once. The chain couples TRBV4-1 to TRBJ2-5; TRBD2 is a possible D gene (5 bases). CDR1 is MGHRA and CDR2 is YSYEKL in the germline V gene. The V and J ends lost 0 bases and 4 bases respectively, with 12 bases between them. This CDR3 comprises 15 residues. CDR3 in amino acids: CASSQEWPSRETQYF. In nucleotides, the CDR3 is TGCGCCAGCAGCCAAGAATGGCCTAGCCGAGAGACCCAGTACTTC.

The rearrangement uses TRBV6-5 and TRBJ1-5; D is ambiguous. CDR3 length equals 13 residues. V was trimmed by 5 bases and J by 1 base, leaving 6 bases between them. Germline V gene lookup returns CDR1 MNHEY and CDR2 SVGAGI. The CDR3 protein is CASSRVSNQPQHF. CDR3 sequence (DNA): TGTGCCAGCAGTCGCGTGAGCAATCAGCCCCAGCATTTT.

V gene TRBV14 combines with J gene TRBJ1-4; D is unresolved. The CDR3 length is 13 residues. CDR1 is SGHDN and CDR2 is FVKESK in the germline V gene. The V and J ends lost 3 bases and 6 bases respectively, with 8 bases between them. The CDR3 region has the DNA TGTGCCAGCAGCCAGGGAGTCCATGAAAAACTGTTTTTT. It specifies CASSQGVHEKLFF.